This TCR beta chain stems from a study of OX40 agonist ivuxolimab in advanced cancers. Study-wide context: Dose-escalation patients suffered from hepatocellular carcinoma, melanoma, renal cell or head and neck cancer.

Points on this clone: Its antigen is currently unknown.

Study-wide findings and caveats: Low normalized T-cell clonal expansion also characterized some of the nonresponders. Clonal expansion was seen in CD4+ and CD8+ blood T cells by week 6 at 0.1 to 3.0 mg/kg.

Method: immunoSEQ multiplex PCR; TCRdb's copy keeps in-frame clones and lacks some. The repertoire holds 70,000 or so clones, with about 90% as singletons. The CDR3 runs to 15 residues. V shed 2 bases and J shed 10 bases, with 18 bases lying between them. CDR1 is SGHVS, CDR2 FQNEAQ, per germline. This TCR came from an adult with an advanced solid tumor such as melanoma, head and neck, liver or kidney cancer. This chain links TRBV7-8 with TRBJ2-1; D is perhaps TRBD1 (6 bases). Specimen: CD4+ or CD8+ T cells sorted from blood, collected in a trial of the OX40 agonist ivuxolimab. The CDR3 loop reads CASSLMGQRMGEQFF. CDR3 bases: TGTGCCAGCAGCTTAATGGGACAACGGATGGGGGAGCAGTTCTTC.